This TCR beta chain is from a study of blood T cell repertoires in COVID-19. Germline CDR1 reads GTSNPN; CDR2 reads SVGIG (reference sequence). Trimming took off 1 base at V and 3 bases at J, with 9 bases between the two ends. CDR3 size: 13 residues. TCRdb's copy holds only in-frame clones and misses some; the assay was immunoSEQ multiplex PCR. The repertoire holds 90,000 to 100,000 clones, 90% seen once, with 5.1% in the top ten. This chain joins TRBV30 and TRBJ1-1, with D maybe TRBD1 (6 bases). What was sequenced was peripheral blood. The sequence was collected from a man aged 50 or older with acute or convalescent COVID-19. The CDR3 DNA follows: TGTGCCTGGAGTGCCAAGGGGGACACTGAAGCTTTCTTT. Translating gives CAWSAKGDTEAFF.